In this sample, the clone carrying this T cell receptor beta chain turned up many times. Its specificity is not known. A TCRbeta library incorporating unique molecular identifiers was prepared. MiXCR was run by TCRdb on the PCR reads, yielding one entry per CDR3 protein. The sample lists about 580,000 distinct CDR3 sequences, roughly 23% occurring once. The V and J ends lost 5 bases and 2 bases, in that order; junction bases with no gene match: 11. CDR1 is DFQATT and CDR2 is SNEGSKA in the germline V gene (reference sequence). The CDR3 is 15 residues long. These data come from a study of T-cell reconstitution after alpha-beta-depleted transplantation in children. Study observations and caveats: Fresh T-cell production supplied most of the T-cell counts and diversity seen one year after transplant.

The receptor was derived from a boy in the first two years of life who had a stem cell transplant for acute myeloid leukemia, so the T cells may come from the graft donor. Source: PBMCs, mostly from graft donor cells, taken 360 days after TCRalphabeta/CD19-depleted stem cell transplant. The V and J genes are TRBV20-1 and TRBJ2-5; the match to TRBD2 covers 7 bases. As DNA, the CDR3 is TGCAGTGCTCCGGGAGGAGCGGGGTCACAAGAGACCCAGTACTTC. Amino acid sequence: CSAPGGAGSQETQYF.